What follows are 16 T cell receptor beta chains derived from one specimen sequenced in a study of technical replicates of blood from a few donors. The repertoire was sequenced with immunoSEQ multiplex PCR; TCRdb's copy has only in-frame clones and lacks some. The data hold roughly 66,000 clones, with roughly 86% observed a single time. Sequenced sample: PBMCs. These receptors came from a human donor in good health. Some clones in this sample may be carry-over from other donors' samples.

V usage is TRBV19 and J usage is TRBJ2-2, with 15 positions matching TRBD2. The CDR3 is 18 residues long. Trimming removed 3 bases from V and 3 bases from J; junction bases left unmatched: 5. CDR1 is LNHDA and CDR2 is SQIVND in the germline V gene (reference sequence). DNA of the CDR3: TGTGCCAGTAGTATCGGACTAGCGGGGGGGCGGGACACCGGGGAGCTGTTTTTT. Encoded protein: CASSIGLAGGRDTGELFF.

The rearrangement uses TRBV18 and TRBJ1-4; 8 bases are a match to TRBD1. V gave up 2 bases and J gave up 8 bases; unmatched junction bases: 7. The germline gives CDR1 KGHSH, CDR2 LQKENI. There are 15 residues in the CDR3. The CDR3 reads CASSPFRGLGEKLFF. The CDR3 DNA reads TGTGCCAGCTCACCATTCAGGGGGCTCGGCGAAAAACTGTTTTTT.

The chain links TRBV25-1 to TRBJ1-3; 8 bases agree with TRBD1. CDR1 and CDR2 from the germline V gene are MGHDK and SYGVNS. The CDR3 runs 12 residues. V lost 10 bases to trimming and J lost 4 bases; unmatched junction nucleotides: 3. This chain's CDR3 is CATRDRGNTIYF. DNA for the CDR3: TGTGCCACCCGGGACAGGGGAAACACCATATATTTT.

This clone was seen a single time. This sequence joins TRBV7-9 and TRBJ2-2; tentative D call: TRBD2 (6 bases). The CDR3 has 16 residues. The V end lost 3 bases, the J end lost 7 bases, and 18 bases lay between the germline ends. Germline lookup yields CDR1 SEHNR and CDR2 FQNEAQ (reference sequence). The CDR3, as DNA: TGTGCCAGCAGCTTTCCCGGTCGGGAGTATGGCGGGGAGCTGTTTTTT. Residues: CASSFPGREYGGELFF.

There are a few counts of this clone. This chain uses TRBV7-3 with TRBJ2-1; tentatively, D is TRBD1 (6 bases). This CDR3 spans 15 amino acids. Looked up from germline, CDR1 is SGHTA and CDR2 is FQGTGA. Trimming stripped 3 bases from V and 3 bases from J, with 12 bases between. Here the CDR3 DNA reads TGTGCCAGCAGCTTTAGCAGGGGTAACTACAATGAGCAGTTCTTC. Its protein is CASSFSRGNYNEQFF.

J is TRBJ2-1 and V is TRBV7-3; D is perhaps TRBD1 (6 bases). CDR3 length: 15 amino acids. Trimming took off 3 bases at V and 0 bases at J, with 9 bases between the two ends. CDR1 is SGHTA and CDR2 is FQGTGA in the germline V gene. The CDR3: CASSFDRSSYNEQFF. The CDR3 coding sequence is TGTGCCAGCAGCTTTGACAGGTCCTCCTACAATGAGCAGTTCTTC.

Comments on this clone: The junction departs from germline at one end; a sequencing error may be responsible. The chain employs TRBV27 and TRBJ2-7; 9 bases are a match to TRBD2. The CDR3 is 14 residues long. From germline, CDR1 is MNHEY and CDR2 SMNVEV (reference sequence). CDR3 in amino acids: CASSLSTSGYEQYF. CDR3 in DNA: TGTGCCAGCAGCTTATCGACTAGCGGCTACGAGCAGTACTTC.

This sequence joins TRBV4-3 and TRBJ2-7, with a weak D call TRBD2 (5 bases). Per the germline V gene, CDR1 is LGHNA and CDR2 is YSLEER. The CDR3 has 13 amino acids. Trimming took 0 bases from V and 6 from J, leaving 9 bases between them. The CDR3 nucleotides are TGCGCCAGCAGCCAAGATGCAGGAGGCGAGCAGTACTTC. Protein: CASSQDAGGEQYF.

In this sample, this clone turned up a few times. V gene TRBV27 combines with J gene TRBJ2-3; the match to TRBD1 covers 7 bases. The germline CDR1 and CDR2 sequences are MNHEY and SMNVEV (reference sequence). The J segment lost 6 bases and the V segment lost 9 bases, leaving 12 bases of the junction unmatched. The CDR3 runs 14 residues. The CDR3 nucleotides are TGTGCCAGTAGCCGAGACAGGGACATGGATACGCAGTATTTT. This gives the protein CASSRDRDMDTQYF.

The genes are TRBV30 and TRBJ2-1; 11 bases match TRBD2. J was trimmed by 11 bases and V by 1 base; bases with no gene match: 10. The CDR3 has 15 amino acids. CDR1 GTSNPN and CDR2 SVGIG come from the germline V gene (reference sequence). The chain's CDR3 is CAWSGSRSSGGQQFF. CDR3 sequence (DNA): TGTGCCTGGAGTGGAAGCCGCTCTAGCGGGGGGCAGCAGTTCTTC.

CDR3 loop: CAWSVIYEQYF. CDR3 nucleotide sequence: TGTGCCTGGAGTGTTATCTACGAGCAGTACTTC. The chain joins TRBV30 to TRBJ2-7; D gene uncertain. CDR3 length: 11 residues. The V end lost 0 bases, the J end lost 3 bases, and 3 bases lay between the germline ends. CDR1 GTSNPN and CDR2 SVGIG come from the germline V gene (reference sequence).

This clone was detected only once. This chain connects TRBV2 to TRBJ1-3; D is perhaps TRBD1 (6 bases). In germline, CDR1 is SNHLY, CDR2 FYNNEI. CDR3 length: 13 residues. This CDR3 is CGGRQSSGNTIYF. The DNA for the CDR3 is TGTGGGGGGCGGCAAAGCTCTGGAAACACCATATATTTT.

CDR3 sequence (DNA): TGCGTCTTAGCGGGAGGGAACACAGATACGCAGTATTTT. Amino acids: CVLAGGNTDTQYF. This chain connects TRBV29-1 to TRBJ2-3, with 11 bases fitting TRBD2. The CDR3 consists of 13 residues. The germline V gene encodes CDR1 SQVTM and CDR2 ANQGSEA.

In DNA form, the CDR3 reads TGTGCCATCAGTGAGTACAGGGCTGAGAAAAACACTGAAGCTTTCTTT. Its translation: CAISEYRAEKNTEAFF. This chain links TRBV10-3 with TRBJ1-1, with D maybe TRBD1 (6 bases). CDR1 and CDR2 from the germline V gene are ENHRY and SYGVKD. The CDR3 runs to 16 residues. The V and J ends lost 1 base and 2 bases respectively, with 14 bases between them.

The V and J genes are TRBV6-1 and TRBJ1-1; 7 nucleotides line up with TRBD1. The CDR3 is 13 residues long. Per germline, CDR1 MNHNS and CDR2 SASEGT. Trimming took 4 bases from V and 2 from J; bases not matched to a gene: 1. In DNA, the CDR3 is TGTGCCAGCAGTGGACAGGGCAACACTGAAGCTTTCTTT. This codes for CASSGQGNTEAFF.

J is TRBJ1-6 and V is TRBV11-1, with D possibly matching TRBD1 (6 bases). V lost 5 bases, J lost 0 bases, and 14 bases lay in between. Germline V lookup: CDR1 SGHAT, CDR2 FQDESV (reference sequence). This CDR3 region has 17 residues. DNA for the CDR3: TGTGCCAGCAGCCCAAGGGGACAAAGCTCCTATAATTCACCCCTCCACTTT. Translation gives CASSPRGQSSYNSPLHF.